Following are 2 T cell receptor beta chains from one sample sequenced in a study of shared clonotypes between healthy human individuals. TCRdb's table, derived via immunoSEQ multiplex PCR, lists solely in-frame clones and lacks some. The data hold about 2.3 million clones, with 85% to 95% observed a single time. Sequenced input: naive CD4+ T cells from PBMCs. The subset is: CD45RA+ positively selected. These receptors were obtained from a man aged 18 to 29 in good health. Some clones in this sample may be carry-over from other donors' samples.

The chain is built from TRBV30 and TRBJ2-4; no reliable D call. Germline CDR1 is GTSNPN and CDR2 is SVGIG (reference sequence). This CDR3 has 14 amino acids. The ends were cut back, 3 bases at V and 0 bases at J, with 9 bases in the middle. CDR3 protein: CAWSADIAKNIQYF. CDR3 DNA sequence: TGTGCCTGGAGCGCCGATATAGCCAAAAACATTCAGTACTTC.

The rearrangement joins TRBV15 to TRBJ2-7, with TRBD2 identical over 9 bases. Per germline, CDR1 LNHNV and CDR2 YYDKDF (reference sequence). V lost 0 bases, J lost 2 bases, and 8 bases stayed unmatched. The CDR3 is 17 amino acids. The CDR3 nucleotides are TGTGCCACCAGCAGAGATCTATGGACTAGCGCGGCCTACGAGCAGTACTTC. Residues: CATSRDLWTSAAYEQYF.